The next 13 T cell receptor beta chains were all read from a single sample in a study of T cell changes during pregnancy in multiple sclerosis. The protocol was immunoSEQ multiplex PCR, while the TCRdb copy is restricted to in-frame clones and leaves out a portion. The sample has tens of thousands of clones, 92% seen once. This specimen was peripheral blood, taken in the first trimester of pregnancy. The source of these receptors is a female donor in good health, enrolled as a control in a pregnancy study.

The rearrangement joins TRBV27 to TRBJ2-2; 11 nucleotides agree with TRBD1. Germline assignment: CDR1 MNHEY and CDR2 SMNVEV (reference sequence). With 6 bases clipped from V and 5 bases from J, the junction kept 5 bases outside the gene matches. This CDR3 is built from 15 residues. DNA of the CDR3: TGTGCCAGCAGACCCGGGACAGGGGGTACCGGGGAGCTGTTTTTT. It specifies CASRPGTGGTGELFF.

This clone occurred once. The V gene is TRBV5-6, the J gene TRBJ2-1, with 11 nucleotides matching TRBD2. Germline V lookup: CDR1 SGHDT, CDR2 YYEEEE. CDR3 length equals 17 residues. The V gene end was trimmed by 7 bases and the J gene end by 8 bases; junction bases not matched to a gene: 17. The CDR3 sequence is CASAQDLLAGVVDEQFF. The CDR3 DNA is TGTGCCAGCGCCCAGGACCTACTAGCGGGAGTAGTCGATGAGCAGTTCTTC.

CDR3 residues: CASHRQGSGQPQHF. The CDR3, as DNA: TGTGCCAGCCATCGACAGGGGTCGGGTCAGCCCCAGCATTTT. V and J are TRBV27 and TRBJ1-5, with 8 bases matching TRBD1. After removal of 8 bases from V and 6 bases from J, the junction contained 9 bases not matched to a gene. In germline, CDR1 is MNHEY, CDR2 SMNVEV (reference sequence). The CDR3 loop spans 14 amino acids.

CDR3 in amino acids: CASTLGGISNQPQHF. As DNA, the CDR3 is TGTGCCAGCACCTTGGGAGGGATAAGCAATCAGCCCCAGCATTTT. V gene TRBV28 combines with J gene TRBJ1-5; D gene ambiguous. Trimming pared 7 bases from V and 1 base from J, leaving 14 bases between. Germline CDR1 is MDHEN and CDR2 is SYDVKM. The CDR3 extends over 15 amino acids.

This clone was detected once. The V call is TRBV13, the J call TRBJ2-3; 7 bases map to TRBD2. The CDR3 covers 17 residues. Looked up from germline, CDR1 is PRHDT and CDR2 is FYEKMQ (reference sequence). The J segment lost 0 bases and the V segment lost 1 base, leaving 7 bases of the junction unmatched. The CDR3 DNA sequence: TGTGCCAGCAGCTTAGCCGTTCTAGCGGCTAGCACAGATACGCAGTATTTT. It translates to CASSLAVLAASTDTQYF.

The chain recombines TRBV5-1 with TRBJ2-1; 7 nucleotides align to TRBD2. Losses at the gene ends were 0 bases for V and 0 bases for J; bases not matched to a gene: 6. The CDR3 loop spans 17 amino acids. Germline values: CDR1 SGHRS, CDR2 YFSETQ. The CDR3 DNA follows: TGCGCCAGCAGCTTGGGCGGGGGAATCAGCTCCTACAATGAGCAGTTCTTC. Its protein product is CASSLGGGISSYNEQFF.

The CDR3: CASSPLQGTDTQYF. For the CDR3, the DNA is TGTGCCAGCAGCCCACTACAGGGCACAGATACGCAGTATTTT. The chain couples TRBV7-2 to TRBJ2-3, with D possibly TRBD1 on 5 matching bases. This CDR3 has 14 amino acids. CDR1 SGHTA and CDR2 FQGNSA come from the germline V gene. Trimming took 5 bases from V and 1 from J, leaving 10 bases between them.

This chain uses TRBV30 with TRBJ1-2; 7 bases map to TRBD1. CDR3 length equals 15 residues. Unmatched junction bases numbered 9, after V lost 2 bases and J lost 3 bases. Germline V gene sequence: CDR1 GTSNPN, CDR2 SVGIG (reference sequence). The CDR3 DNA is TGTGCCTGGAGTCCCCCCGGACAGGCCTACTATGGCTACACCTTC. This gives the protein CAWSPPGQAYYGYTF.

This clone appeared once. The genes are TRBV15 and TRBJ2-5; a weak D match, TRBD2 (7 bases). Germline V gene lookup returns CDR1 LNHNV and CDR2 YYDKDF (reference sequence). V was trimmed by 4 bases and J by 5 bases, leaving 11 bases between them. There are 13 residues in the CDR3. The CDR3 protein is CATSKGRGETQYF. The CDR3 DNA follows: TGTGCCACCAGCAAAGGGAGGGGGGAGACCCAGTACTTC.

The chain recombines TRBV27 with TRBJ2-1; TRBD2 aligns across 11 bases. Germline V lookup: CDR1 MNHEY, CDR2 SMNVEV (reference sequence). The CDR3 sequence is 16 residues long. V lost 4 bases and J lost 4; bases outside the gene matches: 6. Written as DNA, the CDR3 is TGTGCCAGCAGTTCCACGACTAGCGGGGATTACAATGAGCAGTTCTTC. It encodes CASSSTTSGDYNEQFF.

The chain uses TRBV7-9 and TRBJ2-1; 12 nucleotides agree with TRBD2. J lost 0 bases, V lost 4 bases, and 7 bases had no gene match. The CDR3 has 18 amino acids. Germline assignment: CDR1 SEHNR and CDR2 FQNEAQ (reference sequence). CDR3 nucleotide sequence: TGTGCCAGCAGCTCCCGGACTAGCGGGACCCTCTCCTACAATGAGCAGTTCTTC. Translating gives CASSSRTSGTLSYNEQFF.

The chain recombines TRBV7-9 with TRBJ2-5; TRBD2 is a possible D gene (6 bases). CDR1 is SEHNR and CDR2 is FQNEAQ in the germline V gene (reference sequence). The V end was cut by 8 bases, the J end by 5 bases, with 15 bases between. CDR3 size: 13 residues. As DNA, the CDR3 is TGTGCCAGCCGCCATGCGGGGCGGGAGACCCAGTACTTC. This codes for CASRHAGRETQYF.

The CDR3 loop is CASSQATGTSGTSTDTQYF. DNA for the CDR3: TGTGCCAGCAGCCAGGCTACCGGGACTAGCGGGACTAGCACAGATACGCAGTATTTT. V gene TRBV4-2 combines with J gene TRBJ2-3, with 13 bases that match TRBD2. This CDR3 is 19 amino acids long. Germline loops: CDR1 LGHNA, CDR2 YNFKEQ. The V and J ends lost 3 bases and 0 bases, in that order; junction bases with no gene match: 9.